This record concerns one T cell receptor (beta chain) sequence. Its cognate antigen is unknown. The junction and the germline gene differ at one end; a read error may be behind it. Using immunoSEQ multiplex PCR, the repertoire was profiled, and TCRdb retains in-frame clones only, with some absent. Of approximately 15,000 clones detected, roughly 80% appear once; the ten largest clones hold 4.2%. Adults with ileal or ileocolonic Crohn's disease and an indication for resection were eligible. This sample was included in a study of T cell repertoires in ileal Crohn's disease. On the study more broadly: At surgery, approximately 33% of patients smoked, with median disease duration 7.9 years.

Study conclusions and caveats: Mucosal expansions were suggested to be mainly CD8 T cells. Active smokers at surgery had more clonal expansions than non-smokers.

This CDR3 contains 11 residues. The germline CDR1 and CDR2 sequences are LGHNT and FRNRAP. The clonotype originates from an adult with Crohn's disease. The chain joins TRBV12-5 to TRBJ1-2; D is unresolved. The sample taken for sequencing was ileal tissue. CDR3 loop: CASGEAIGHTF. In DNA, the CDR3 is TGTGCTAGTGGGGAGGCTATTGGCCACACCTTC.